This TCR beta chain emerged from a study of technical replicates of blood from a few donors. The table came from immunoSEQ multiplex PCR; TCRdb's copy has only in-frame clones and leaves some out. This sample has 55,000 to 65,000 clones, with around 97% found just once. Sequencing input: T cells isolated from PBMCs. The source of this sequence is a human donor in good health.

The DNA of the CDR3 is TGTGCCAGCAGCTTAGAAGGACAGGGTAATGGCTACACCTTC. Translating gives CASSLEGQGNGYTF. The rearrangement joins TRBV7-9 to TRBJ1-2, with 8 bases lining up with TRBD1. With 1 base clipped from V and 6 bases from J, the junction kept 4 bases outside the gene matches. Per the germline V gene, CDR1 is SEHNR and CDR2 is FQNEAQ (reference sequence). The CDR3 loop spans 14 amino acids.